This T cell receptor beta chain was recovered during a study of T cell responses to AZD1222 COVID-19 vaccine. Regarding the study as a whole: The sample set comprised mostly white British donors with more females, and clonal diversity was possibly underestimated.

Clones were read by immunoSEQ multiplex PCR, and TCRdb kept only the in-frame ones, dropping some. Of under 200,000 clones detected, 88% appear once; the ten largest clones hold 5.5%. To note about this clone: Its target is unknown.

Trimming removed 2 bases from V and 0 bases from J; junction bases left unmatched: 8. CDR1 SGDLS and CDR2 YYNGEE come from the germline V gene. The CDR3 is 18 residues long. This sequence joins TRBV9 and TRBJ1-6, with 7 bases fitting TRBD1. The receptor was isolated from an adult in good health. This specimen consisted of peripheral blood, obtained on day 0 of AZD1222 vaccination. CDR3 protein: CASSVEGDSSSYNSPLHF. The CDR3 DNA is TGTGCCAGCAGCGTTGAGGGGGACAGTAGCTCCTATAATTCACCCCTCCACTTT. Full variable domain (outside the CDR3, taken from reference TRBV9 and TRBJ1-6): DSGVTQTPKHLITATGQRVTLRCSPRSGDLSVYWYQQSLDQGLQFLIQYYNGEERAKGNILERFSAQQFPDLHSELNLSSLELGDSALYFCASSVEGDSSSYNSPLHFGNGTRLTVT.